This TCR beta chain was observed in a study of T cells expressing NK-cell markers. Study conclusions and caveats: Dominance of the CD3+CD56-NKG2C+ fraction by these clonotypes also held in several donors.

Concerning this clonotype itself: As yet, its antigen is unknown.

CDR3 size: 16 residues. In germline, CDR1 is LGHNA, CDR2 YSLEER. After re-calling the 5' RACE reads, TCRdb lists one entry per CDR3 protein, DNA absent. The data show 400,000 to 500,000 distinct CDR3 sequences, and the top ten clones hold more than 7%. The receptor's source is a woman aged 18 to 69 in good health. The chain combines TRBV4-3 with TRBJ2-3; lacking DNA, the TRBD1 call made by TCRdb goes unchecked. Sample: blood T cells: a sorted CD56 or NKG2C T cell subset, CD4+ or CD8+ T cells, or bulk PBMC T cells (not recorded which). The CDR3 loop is CASSQDMGTATDTQYF.